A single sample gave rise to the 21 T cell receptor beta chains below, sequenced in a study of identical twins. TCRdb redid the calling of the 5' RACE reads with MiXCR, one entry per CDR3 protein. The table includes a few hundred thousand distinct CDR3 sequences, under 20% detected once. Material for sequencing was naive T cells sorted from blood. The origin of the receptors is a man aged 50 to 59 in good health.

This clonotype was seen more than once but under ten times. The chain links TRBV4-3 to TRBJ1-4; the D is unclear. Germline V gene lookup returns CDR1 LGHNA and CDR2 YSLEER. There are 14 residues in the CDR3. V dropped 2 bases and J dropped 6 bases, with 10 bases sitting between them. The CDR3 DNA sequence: TGCGCCAGCAGCCAAAAAGTGCTGGATGAAAAACTGTTTTTT. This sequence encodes CASSQKVLDEKLFF.

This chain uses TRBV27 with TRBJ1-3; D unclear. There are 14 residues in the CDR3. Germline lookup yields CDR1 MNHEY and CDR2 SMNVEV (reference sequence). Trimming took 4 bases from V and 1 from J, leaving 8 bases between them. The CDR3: CASSSAESGNTIYF. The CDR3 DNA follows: TGTGCCAGCAGTTCAGCAGAGTCTGGAAACACCATATATTTT.

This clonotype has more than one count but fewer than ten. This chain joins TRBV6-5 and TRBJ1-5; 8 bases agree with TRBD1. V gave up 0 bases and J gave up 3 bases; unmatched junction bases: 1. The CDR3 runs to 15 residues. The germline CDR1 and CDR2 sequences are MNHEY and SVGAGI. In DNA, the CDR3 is TGTGCCAGCAGTTACTCGGGACAGGCCAATCAGCCCCAGCATTTT. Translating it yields CASSYSGQANQPQHF.

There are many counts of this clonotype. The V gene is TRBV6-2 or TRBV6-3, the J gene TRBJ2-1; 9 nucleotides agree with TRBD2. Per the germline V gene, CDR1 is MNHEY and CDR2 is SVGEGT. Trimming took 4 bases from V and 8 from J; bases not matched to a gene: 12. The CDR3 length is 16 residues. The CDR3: CASSSLTGTSLHEQFF. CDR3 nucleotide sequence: TGTGCCAGCAGTTCCCTAACCGGGACTAGCCTCCATGAGCAGTTCTTC.

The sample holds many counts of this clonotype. The CDR3 DNA sequence: TGTGCCTGGAGTGTAGGGGGTGGGCAGTACTTC. Amino acids: CAWSVGGGQYF. The rearrangement joins TRBV30 to TRBJ2-7; D is possibly TRBD1 (6 bases). CDR3 length: 11 amino acids. The V gene lost 0 bases and the J gene lost 9 bases, with 9 bases spanning the gap. The germline V gene has CDR1 GTSNPN and CDR2 SVGIG (reference sequence).

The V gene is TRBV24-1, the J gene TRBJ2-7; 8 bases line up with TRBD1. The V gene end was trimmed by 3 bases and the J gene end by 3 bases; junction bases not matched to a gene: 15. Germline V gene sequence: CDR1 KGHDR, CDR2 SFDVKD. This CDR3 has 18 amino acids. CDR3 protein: CATSDRGQGGGLGYEQYF. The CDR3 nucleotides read TGTGCCACCAGTGATCGAGGACAGGGAGGAGGTCTAGGCTACGAGCAGTACTTC.

CDR3: CASSYLAGGGSYEQYF. For the CDR3, the DNA is TGTGCCAGCAGTTATCTAGCGGGAGGGGGATCCTACGAGCAGTACTTC. The gene calls are TRBV6-5 and TRBJ2-7; 12 bases are shared with TRBD2. With 3 bases clipped from V and 1 base from J, the junction kept 4 bases outside the gene matches. The germline V gene has CDR1 MNHEY and CDR2 SVGAGI. CDR3 length equals 16 residues.

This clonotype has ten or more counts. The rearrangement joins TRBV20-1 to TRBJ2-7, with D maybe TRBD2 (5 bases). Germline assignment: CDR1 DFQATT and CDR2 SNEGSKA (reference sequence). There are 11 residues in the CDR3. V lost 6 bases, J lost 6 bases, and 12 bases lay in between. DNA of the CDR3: TGCAGTGCGAAAACAAGCGGCGAGCAGTACTTC. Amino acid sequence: CSAKTSGEQYF.

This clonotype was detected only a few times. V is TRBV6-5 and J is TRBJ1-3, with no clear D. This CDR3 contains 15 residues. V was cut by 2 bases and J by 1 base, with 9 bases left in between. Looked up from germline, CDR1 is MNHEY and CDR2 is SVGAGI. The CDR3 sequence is CASSYRTASGNTIYF. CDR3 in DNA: TGTGCCAGCAGTTACCGGACTGCTTCTGGAAACACCATATATTTT.

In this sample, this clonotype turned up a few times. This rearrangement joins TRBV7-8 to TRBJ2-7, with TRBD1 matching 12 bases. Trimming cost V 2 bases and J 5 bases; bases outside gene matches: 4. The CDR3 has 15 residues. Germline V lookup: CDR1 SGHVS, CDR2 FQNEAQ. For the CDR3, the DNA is TGTGCCAGCAGCTTATACGGGACAGGGGGCGACGAGCAGTACTTC. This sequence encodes CASSLYGTGGDEQYF.

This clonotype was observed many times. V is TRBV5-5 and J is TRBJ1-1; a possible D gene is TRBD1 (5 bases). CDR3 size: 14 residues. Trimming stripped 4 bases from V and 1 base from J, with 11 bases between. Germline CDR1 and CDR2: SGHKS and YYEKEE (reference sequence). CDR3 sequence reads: CASSKGRTNTEAFF. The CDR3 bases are TGTGCCAGCAGCAAGGGACGGACGAACACTGAAGCTTTCTTT.

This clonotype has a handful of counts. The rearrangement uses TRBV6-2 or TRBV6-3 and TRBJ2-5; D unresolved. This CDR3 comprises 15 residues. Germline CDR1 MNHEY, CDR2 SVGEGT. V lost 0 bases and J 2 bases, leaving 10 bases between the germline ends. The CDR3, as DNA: TGTGCCAGCAGTTACTCTGCAGGACGGCAAGAGACCCAGTACTTC. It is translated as CASSYSAGRQETQYF.

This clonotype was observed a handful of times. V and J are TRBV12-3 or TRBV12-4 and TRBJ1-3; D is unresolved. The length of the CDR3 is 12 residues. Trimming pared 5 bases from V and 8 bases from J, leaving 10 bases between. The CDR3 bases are TGTGCCAGCAGTCCCCTCGAAGACACCATATATTTT. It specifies CASSPLEDTIYF.

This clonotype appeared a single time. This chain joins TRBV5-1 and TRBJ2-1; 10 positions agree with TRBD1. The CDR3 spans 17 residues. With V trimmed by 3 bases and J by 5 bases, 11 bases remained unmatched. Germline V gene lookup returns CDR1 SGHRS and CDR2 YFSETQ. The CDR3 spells CASSYFQTGGTNNEQFF. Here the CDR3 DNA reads TGCGCCAGCAGCTACTTCCAGACAGGGGGCACAAACAATGAGCAGTTCTTC.

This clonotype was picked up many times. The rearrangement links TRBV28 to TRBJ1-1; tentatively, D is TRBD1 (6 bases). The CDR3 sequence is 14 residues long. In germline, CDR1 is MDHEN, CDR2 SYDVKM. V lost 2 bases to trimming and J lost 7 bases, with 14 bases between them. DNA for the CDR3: TGTGCCAGCAGTTTAATATCGTTACAGGGTGAAGCTTTCTTT. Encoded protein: CASSLISLQGEAFF.

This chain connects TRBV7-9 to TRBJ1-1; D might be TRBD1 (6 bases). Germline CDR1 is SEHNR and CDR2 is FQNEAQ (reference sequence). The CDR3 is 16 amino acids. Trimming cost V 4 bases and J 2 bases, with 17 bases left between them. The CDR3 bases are TGTGCCAGCAGCTCAAACCACAGGGTTGCTAACACTGAAGCTTTCTTT. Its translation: CASSSNHRVANTEAFF.

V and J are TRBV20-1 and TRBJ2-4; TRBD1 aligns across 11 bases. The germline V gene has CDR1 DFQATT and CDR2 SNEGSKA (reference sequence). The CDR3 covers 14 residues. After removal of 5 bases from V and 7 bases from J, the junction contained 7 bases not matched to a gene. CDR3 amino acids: CSAHLRDRGNIQYF. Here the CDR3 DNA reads TGCAGTGCTCACCTCCGGGACAGGGGGAACATTCAGTACTTC.

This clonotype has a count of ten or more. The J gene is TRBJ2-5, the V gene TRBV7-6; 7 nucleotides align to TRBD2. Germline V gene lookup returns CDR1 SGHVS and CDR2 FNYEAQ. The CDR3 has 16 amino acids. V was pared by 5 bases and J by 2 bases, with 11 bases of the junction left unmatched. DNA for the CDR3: TGTGCCAGCAGCCGAGATGGACTAGGTCAACAAGAGACCCAGTACTTC. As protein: CASSRDGLGQQETQYF.

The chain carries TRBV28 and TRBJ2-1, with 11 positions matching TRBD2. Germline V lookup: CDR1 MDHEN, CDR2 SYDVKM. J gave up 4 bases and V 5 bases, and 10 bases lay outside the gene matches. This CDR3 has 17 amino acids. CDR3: CASSKRLAGWIYNEQFF. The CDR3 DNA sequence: TGTGCCAGCAGTAAAAGACTAGCGGGGTGGATATACAATGAGCAGTTCTTC.

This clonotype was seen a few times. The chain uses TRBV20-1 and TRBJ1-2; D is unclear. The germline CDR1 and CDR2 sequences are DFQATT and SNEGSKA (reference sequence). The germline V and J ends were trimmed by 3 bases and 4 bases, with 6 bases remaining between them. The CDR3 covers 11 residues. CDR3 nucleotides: TGCAGTGCTAGCTCCAGCTATGGCTACACCTTC. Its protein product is CSASSSYGYTF.

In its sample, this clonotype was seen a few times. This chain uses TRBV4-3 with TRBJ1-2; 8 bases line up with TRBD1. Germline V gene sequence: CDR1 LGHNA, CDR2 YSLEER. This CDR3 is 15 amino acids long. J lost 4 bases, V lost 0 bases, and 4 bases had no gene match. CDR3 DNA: TGCGCCAGCAGCCAAGATGAGGGACAGGTCTATGGCTACACCTTC. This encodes CASSQDEGQVYGYTF.